What follows are 10 T cell receptor beta chains derived from one specimen sequenced in a study of blood T cell repertoires in COVID-19. TCRdb's copy holds only in-frame clones and misses some; the assay was immunoSEQ multiplex PCR. The table has fewer than 200,000 clones, around four fifths seen once; the top ten hold over 7%. The sample consisted of peripheral blood. Receptor source: a woman of 80 years or more with COVID-19, enrolled during active disease.

V gene TRBV6-1 combines with J gene TRBJ2-3, with D possibly TRBD1 on 6 matching bases. Deletions cut 1 base from V and 3 bases from J, with 11 bases between. This CDR3 region has 15 residues. Germline V gives CDR1 MNHNS, CDR2 SASEGT. The CDR3, as DNA: TGTGCCAGCAGTGAAGTTCAGGGGCGGACAGATACGCAGTATTTT. This gives the protein CASSEVQGRTDTQYF.

The V gene is TRBV28, the J gene TRBJ1-2, with a possible D match to TRBD1 (5 bases). Germline CDR1 is MDHEN and CDR2 is SYDVKM. The length of the CDR3 is 15 residues. Trimming pared 6 bases from V and 5 bases from J, leaving 19 bases between. CDR3 sequence: CASRAPPQGGYGYTF. The CDR3 nucleotides are TGTGCCAGCAGGGCCCCACCCCAGGGTGGGTATGGCTACACCTTC.

The gene calls are TRBV19 and TRBJ2-1; D may be TRBD2 (5 bases). The V end lost 1 base, the J end lost 0 bases, and 16 bases lay between the germline ends. The CDR3 is 18 residues long. Germline-derived CDR1 and CDR2 are LNHDA and SQIVND (reference sequence). The CDR3 bases are TGTGCCAGTAGTATAGTCCCCCGACAAGGGAGCTCCTACAATGAGCAGTTCTTC. It is translated as CASSIVPRQGSSYNEQFF.

The chain uses TRBV27 and TRBJ2-7; a possible D gene is TRBD2 (8 bases). V was trimmed by 7 bases and J by 3 bases, leaving 19 bases between them. CDR1 MNHEY and CDR2 SMNVEV come from the germline V gene (reference sequence). CDR3 length: 15 residues. CDR3 DNA: TGTGCCAGCACCAGCGGGGGAGGGGGCCACTACGAGCAGTACTTC. It specifies CASTSGGGGHYEQYF.

DNA for the CDR3: TGTGCCAGCAGTTACTCTCGGGACTCTGGGGCCAACGTCCTGACTTTC. Encoded protein: CASSYSRDSGANVLTF. J is TRBJ2-6 and V is TRBV6-6; D perhaps matches TRBD2 (5 bases). Germline CDR1 reads MNHNY; CDR2 reads SVGAGI (reference sequence). The germline V and J ends were trimmed by 0 bases and 0 bases, with 6 bases remaining between them. There are 16 residues in the CDR3.

Note on this clone: Additional DNA sequences in this sample encode the identical CDR3. The chain joins TRBV4-1 to TRBJ1-5, with D hard to call. Germline V gene data show CDR1 as MGHRA and CDR2 as YSYEKL. The CDR3 covers 15 residues. V was trimmed by 1 base and J by 0 bases, leaving 7 bases between them. The DNA for the CDR3 is TGCGCCAGCAGCCAAGCGGGAGTTAGCAATCAGCCCCAGCATTTT. Its translation: CASSQAGVSNQPQHF.

The chain joins TRBV24-1 to TRBJ1-5; TRBD1 matches 12 bases. CDR3 size: 19 residues. Germline assignment: CDR1 KGHDR and CDR2 SFDVKD. V lost 0 bases, J lost 6 bases, and 11 bases stayed unmatched. This CDR3 reads CATSDLFPGTGGVGQPQHF. As DNA, the CDR3 is TGTGCCACCAGTGATTTGTTCCCCGGGACAGGGGGCGTGGGTCAGCCCCAGCATTTT.

The V call is TRBV15, the J call TRBJ2-1, with 11 bases aligning to TRBD2. V shed 1 base, J shed 8 bases, and the junction held 4 bases outside the gene matches. From germline, CDR1 is LNHNV and CDR2 YYDKDF (reference sequence). The length of the CDR3 is 15 residues. This CDR3 reads CATSRGTSGSYEQFF. As DNA, the CDR3 is TGTGCCACCAGCAGAGGGACTAGCGGGTCCTATGAGCAGTTCTTC.

This clone has only a few counts. The rearrangement joins TRBV9 to TRBJ1-2; D may be TRBD1 (5 bases). Germline values: CDR1 SGDLS, CDR2 YYNGEE. This CDR3 has 14 residues. V lost 0 bases to trimming and J lost 8 bases, with 14 bases between them. The CDR3 DNA follows: TGTGCCAGCAGCGTAGCGGAGGGGCCGGGAGGCTACACCTTC. Amino acids: CASSVAEGPGGYTF.

The gene calls are TRBV9 and TRBJ2-3; tentative D call: TRBD1 (5 bases). Germline loops: CDR1 SGDLS, CDR2 YYNGEE. The ends were cut back, 0 bases at V and 0 bases at J, with 14 bases in the middle. The CDR3 runs to 17 residues. The DNA for the CDR3 is TGTGCCAGCAGCGTAGGAGGCAGGGCGCGGAGCACAGATACGCAGTATTTT. Its protein is CASSVGGRARSTDTQYF.